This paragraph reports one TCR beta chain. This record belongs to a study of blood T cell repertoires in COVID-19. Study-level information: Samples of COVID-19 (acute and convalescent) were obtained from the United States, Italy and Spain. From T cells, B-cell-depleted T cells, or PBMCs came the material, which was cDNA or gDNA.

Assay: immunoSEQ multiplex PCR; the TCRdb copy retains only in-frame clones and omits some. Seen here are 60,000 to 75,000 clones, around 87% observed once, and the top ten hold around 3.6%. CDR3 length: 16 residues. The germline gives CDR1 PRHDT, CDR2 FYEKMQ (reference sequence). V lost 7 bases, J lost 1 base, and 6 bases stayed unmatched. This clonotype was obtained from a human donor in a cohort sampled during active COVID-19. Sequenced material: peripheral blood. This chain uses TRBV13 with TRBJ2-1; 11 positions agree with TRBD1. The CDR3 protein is CASTRDRGESYNEQFF. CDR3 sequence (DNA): TGTGCCAGCACCAGGGACAGGGGGGAGTCCTACAATGAGCAGTTCTTC.